This TCR beta chain was identified during a study of OX40 agonist ivuxolimab in advanced cancers. TCRdb keeps only in-frame clones here, not all; method: immunoSEQ multiplex PCR. The sample yields roughly 65,000 clones, 80% seen once. Trimming took off 3 bases at V and 0 bases at J, with 5 bases between the two ends. The CDR3 covers 14 residues. CDR1 is MDHEN and CDR2 is SYDVKM in the germline V gene. No patient had autoimmune disease or received systemic immunosuppression. The table lists this clone with a few counts. Material: CD4+ or CD8+ T cells sorted from blood, obtained in a trial of the OX40 agonist ivuxolimab. This receptor was taken from an adult with an advanced solid tumor such as melanoma, head and neck, liver or kidney cancer. This chain connects TRBV28 to TRBJ1-4; the D is unclear. CDR3 nucleotides: TGTGCCAGCAGTTTGCGGTCAACTAATGAAAAACTGTTTTTT. Its translation: CASSLRSTNEKLFF.